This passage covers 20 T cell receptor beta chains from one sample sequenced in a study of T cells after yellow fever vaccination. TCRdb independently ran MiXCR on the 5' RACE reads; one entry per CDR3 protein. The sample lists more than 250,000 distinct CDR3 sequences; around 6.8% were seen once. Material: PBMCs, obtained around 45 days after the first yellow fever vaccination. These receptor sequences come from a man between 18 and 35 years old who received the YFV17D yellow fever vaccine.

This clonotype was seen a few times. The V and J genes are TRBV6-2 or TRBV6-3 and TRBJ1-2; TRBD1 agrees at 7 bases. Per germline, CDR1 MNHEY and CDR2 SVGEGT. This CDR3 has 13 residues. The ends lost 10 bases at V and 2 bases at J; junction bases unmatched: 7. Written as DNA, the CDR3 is TGTGCCACCAGGGACAGAGAAAACTATGGCTACACCTTC. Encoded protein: CATRDRENYGYTF.

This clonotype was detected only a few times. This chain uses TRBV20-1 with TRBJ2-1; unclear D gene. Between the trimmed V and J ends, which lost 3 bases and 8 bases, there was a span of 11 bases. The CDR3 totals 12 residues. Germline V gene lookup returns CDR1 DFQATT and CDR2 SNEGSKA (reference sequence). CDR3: CSARVEKYEQFF. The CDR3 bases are TGCAGTGCTAGGGTCGAGAAGTATGAGCAGTTCTTC.

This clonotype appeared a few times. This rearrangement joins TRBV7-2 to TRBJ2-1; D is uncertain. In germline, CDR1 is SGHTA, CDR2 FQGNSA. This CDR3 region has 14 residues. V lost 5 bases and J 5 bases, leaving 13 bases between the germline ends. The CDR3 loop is CASSPRLFDNEQFF. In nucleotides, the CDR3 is TGTGCCAGCAGCCCACGCCTGTTCGACAATGAGCAGTTCTTC. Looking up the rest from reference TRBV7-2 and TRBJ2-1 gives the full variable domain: GAGVSQSPSNKVTEKGKDVELRCDPISGHTALYWYRQSLGQGLEFLIYFQGNSAPDKSGLPSDRFSAERTGGSVSTLTIQRTQQEDSAVYLCASSPRLFDNEQFFGPGTRLTVL.

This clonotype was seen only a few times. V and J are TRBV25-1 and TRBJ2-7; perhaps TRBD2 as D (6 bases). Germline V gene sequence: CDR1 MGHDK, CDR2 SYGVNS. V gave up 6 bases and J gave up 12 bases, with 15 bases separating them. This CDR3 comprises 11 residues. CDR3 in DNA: TGTGCCAGCAGCGCCAATGGGGGGTTGTACGTC. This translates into CASSANGGLYV.

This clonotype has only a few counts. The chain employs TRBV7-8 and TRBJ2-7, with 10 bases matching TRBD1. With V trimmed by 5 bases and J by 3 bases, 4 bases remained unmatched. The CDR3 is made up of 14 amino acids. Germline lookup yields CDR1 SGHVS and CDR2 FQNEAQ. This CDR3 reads CASSLRDRGYEQYV. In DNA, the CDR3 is TGTGCCAGCAGCCTCCGGGACAGGGGCTACGAGCAGTACGTC.

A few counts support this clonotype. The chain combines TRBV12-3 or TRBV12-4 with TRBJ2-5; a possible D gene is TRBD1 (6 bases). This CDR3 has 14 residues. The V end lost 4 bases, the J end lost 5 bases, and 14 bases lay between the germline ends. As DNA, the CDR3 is TGTGCCAGCAGTTCCGGAACAGGGTCCGAGACCCAGTACTTC. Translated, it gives CASSSGTGSETQYF.

CDR3 protein: CASSVGPLVGSPLHF. The CDR3 DNA is TGTGCCAGCAGCGTCGGGCCGCTGGTGGGGTCACCCCTCCACTTT. This chain joins TRBV9 and TRBJ1-6; no clear D gene. The CDR3 spans 15 residues. V dropped 2 bases and J dropped 10 bases, with 16 bases sitting between them. Germline V gene lookup returns CDR1 SGDLS and CDR2 YYNGEE.

As DNA, the CDR3 is TGTGCCATCAGTGAGTCGGTCGGAAGCGGGGAGAGAAAGACCCAGTACTTC. This sequence encodes CAISESVGSGERKTQYF. The V call is TRBV10-3, the J call TRBJ2-5; the match to TRBD2 covers 7 bases. The germline CDR1 and CDR2 sequences are ENHRY and SYGVKD. The CDR3 sequence is 17 residues long. The J segment lost 6 bases and the V segment lost 0 bases, leaving 13 bases of the junction unmatched.

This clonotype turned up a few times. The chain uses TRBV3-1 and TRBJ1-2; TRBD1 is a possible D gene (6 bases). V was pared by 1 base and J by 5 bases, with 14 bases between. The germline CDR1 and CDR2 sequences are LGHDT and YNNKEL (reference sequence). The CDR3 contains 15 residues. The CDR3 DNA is TGTGCCAGCAGCCAAGGGAACGGACAGTCATATGGCTACACCTTC. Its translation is CASSQGNGQSYGYTF.

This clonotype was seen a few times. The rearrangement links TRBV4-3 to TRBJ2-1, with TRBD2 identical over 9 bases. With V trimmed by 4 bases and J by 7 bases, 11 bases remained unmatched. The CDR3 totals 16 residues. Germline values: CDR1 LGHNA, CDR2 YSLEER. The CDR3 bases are TGCGCCAGCAGCCCCGGTTTTGGCGGGGGGGCAAATGAGCAGTTCTTC. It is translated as CASSPGFGGGANEQFF.

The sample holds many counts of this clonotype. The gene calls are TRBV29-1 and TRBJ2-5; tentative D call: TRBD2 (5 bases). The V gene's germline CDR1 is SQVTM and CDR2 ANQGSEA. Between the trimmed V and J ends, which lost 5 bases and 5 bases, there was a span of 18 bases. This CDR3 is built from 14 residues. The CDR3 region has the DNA TGCAGCGTTAAAAGCCGCGATCGAGGGGAGACCCAGTACTTC. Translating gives CSVKSRDRGETQYF.

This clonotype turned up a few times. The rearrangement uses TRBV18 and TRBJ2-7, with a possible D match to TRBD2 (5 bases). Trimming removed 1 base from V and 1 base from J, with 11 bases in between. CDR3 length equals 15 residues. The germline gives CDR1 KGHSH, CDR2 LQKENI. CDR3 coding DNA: TGTGCCAGCTCACCACGTCACGGACTTTCCTACGAGCAGTACTTC. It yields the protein CASSPRHGLSYEQYF.

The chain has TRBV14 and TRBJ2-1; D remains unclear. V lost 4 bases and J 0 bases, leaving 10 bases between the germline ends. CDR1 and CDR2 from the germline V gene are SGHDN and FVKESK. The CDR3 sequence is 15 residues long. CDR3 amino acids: CASSRNPSSYNEQFF. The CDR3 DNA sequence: TGTGCCAGCAGCCGTAACCCCTCCTCCTACAATGAGCAGTTCTTC.

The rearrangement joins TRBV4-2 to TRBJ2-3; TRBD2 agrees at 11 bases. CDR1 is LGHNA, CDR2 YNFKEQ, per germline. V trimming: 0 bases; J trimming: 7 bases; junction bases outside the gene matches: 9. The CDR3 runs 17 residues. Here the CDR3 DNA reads TGTGCCAGCAGCCAAGATACTAGCGGGGGTCCCCCATATACGCAGTATTTT. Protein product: CASSQDTSGGPPYTQYF.

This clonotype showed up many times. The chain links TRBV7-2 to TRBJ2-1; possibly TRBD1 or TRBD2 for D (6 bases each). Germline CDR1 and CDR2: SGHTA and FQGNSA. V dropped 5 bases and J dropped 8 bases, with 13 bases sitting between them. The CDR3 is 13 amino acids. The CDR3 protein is CASSRSGAYEQFF. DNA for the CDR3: TGTGCCAGCAGCCGGTCGGGGGCATATGAGCAGTTCTTC.

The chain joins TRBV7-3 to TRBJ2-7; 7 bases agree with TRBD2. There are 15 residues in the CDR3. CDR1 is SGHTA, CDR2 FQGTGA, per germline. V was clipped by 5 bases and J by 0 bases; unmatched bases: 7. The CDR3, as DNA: TGTGCCAGCAGCCCAGGTTCGGGGGGCTCCTACGAGCAGTACTTC. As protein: CASSPGSGGSYEQYF.

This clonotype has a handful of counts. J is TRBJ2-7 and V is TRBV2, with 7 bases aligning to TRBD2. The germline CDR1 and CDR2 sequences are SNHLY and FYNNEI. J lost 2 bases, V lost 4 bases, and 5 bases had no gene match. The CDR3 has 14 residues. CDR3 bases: TGTGCCAGCAGTGTCTGGGGGGGGGCCTACGAGCAGTACGTC. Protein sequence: CASSVWGGAYEQYV.

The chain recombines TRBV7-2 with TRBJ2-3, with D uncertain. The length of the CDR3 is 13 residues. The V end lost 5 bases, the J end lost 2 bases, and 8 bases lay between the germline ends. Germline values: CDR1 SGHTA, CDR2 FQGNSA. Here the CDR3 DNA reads TGTGCCAGCAGCCCGGACCACACAGATACGCAGTATTTT. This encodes CASSPDHTDTQYF.

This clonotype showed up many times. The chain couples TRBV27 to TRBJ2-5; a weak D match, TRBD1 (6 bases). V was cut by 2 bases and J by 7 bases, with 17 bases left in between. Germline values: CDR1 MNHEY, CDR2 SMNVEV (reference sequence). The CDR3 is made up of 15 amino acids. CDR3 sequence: CASSLMAGAMWTQYF. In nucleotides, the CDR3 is TGTGCCAGCAGTTTAATGGCAGGGGCGATGTGGACCCAGTACTTC.

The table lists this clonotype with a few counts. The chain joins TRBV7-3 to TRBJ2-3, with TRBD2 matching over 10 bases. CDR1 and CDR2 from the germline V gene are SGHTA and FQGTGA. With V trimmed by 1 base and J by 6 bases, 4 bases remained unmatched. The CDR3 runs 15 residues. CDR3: CASSLKRGGQDTQYF. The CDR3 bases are TGTGCCAGCAGCTTAAAGCGGGGGGGCCAGGATACGCAGTATTTT.